Below are 21 T cell receptor beta chains sequenced from a single sample in a study of tissue T cells after allogeneic stem cell transplantation. Clones were sequenced by immunoSEQ multiplex PCR, and TCRdb holds only the in-frame ones, with some missing. This sample yields some 25,000 clones, of which less than 85% are seen a single time; less than 10% belongs to the top ten. Sequencing was performed on tissue from the ileum, taken at autopsy. The source of these receptors is a female donor of 60 years or more with lung cancer.

In its sample, this clone ranks as medium-sized. The CDR3 region is CASSLVSGGDNEQFF. The CDR3, as DNA: TGTGCCAGCAGCTTAGTCAGCGGGGGGGACAATGAGCAGTTCTTC. The chain has TRBV7-7 and TRBJ2-1; 10 bases line up with TRBD2. This CDR3 spans 15 amino acids. Trimming at V came to 1 base and at J to 5 bases, leaving 2 bases not matched to a gene. CDR1 and CDR2 (germline): SSHAT, FNYEAQ (reference sequence).

CDR3 nucleotides: TGTGCCAGCAGTCCCGGGGGTAGCGGTTACAATGAGCAGTTCTTC. It is translated as CASSPGGSGYNEQFF. This chain connects TRBV7-2 to TRBJ2-1; D is perhaps TRBD2 (6 bases). This CDR3 has 15 amino acids. Trimming shortened V by 6 bases and J by 4 bases, and 16 bases separated the two germline ends. Germline V lookup: CDR1 SGHTA, CDR2 FQGNSA. Variable domain in full (rest from reference TRBV7-2 and TRBJ2-1): GAGVSQSPSNKVTEKGKDVELRCDPISGHTALYWYRQSLGQGLEFLIYFQGNSAPDKSGLPSDRFSAERTGGSVSTLTIQRTQQEDSAVYLCASSPGGSGYNEQFFGPGTRLTVL.

CDR3 nucleotides: TGTGCCAGCAGCTCCTATATAGCGGGAGGAGGCACAGATACGCAGTATTTT. Protein: CASSSYIAGGGTDTQYF. The chain combines TRBV5-5 with TRBJ2-3; 10 bases fit TRBD2. This CDR3 is built from 17 residues. V gave up 3 bases and J gave up 1 base; unmatched junction bases: 8. In germline, CDR1 is SGHKS, CDR2 YYEKEE (reference sequence).

The J gene is TRBJ1-5, the V gene TRBV19; D not certain. This CDR3 is 13 amino acids long. V was clipped by 2 bases and J by 9 bases, with 11 bases between them. CDR1 is LNHDA, CDR2 SQIVND, per germline (reference sequence). The CDR3 loop is CASSIKIMSPQHF. For the CDR3, the DNA is TGTGCCAGTAGTATAAAAATAATGTCGCCCCAGCATTTT.

V is TRBV7-8 and J is TRBJ1-4; a weak D match, TRBD1 (5 bases). The CDR3 has 14 residues. CDR1 and CDR2 from the germline V gene are SGHVS and FQNEAQ. The V and J ends lost 0 bases and 7 bases respectively, with 9 bases between them. For the CDR3, the DNA is TGTGCCAGCAGCTTAGCGCTTGGGGCTGAAAAACTGTTTTTT. This translates into CASSLALGAEKLFF.

The V call is TRBV29-1, the J call TRBJ1-1, with D uncertain. The V gene lost 7 bases and the J gene lost 1 base, with 13 bases spanning the gap. The CDR3 loop spans 13 amino acids. The V gene's germline CDR1 is SQVTM and CDR2 ANQGSEA. The DNA of the CDR3 is TGCAGCGCACGAGGGTTGGGGAACACTGAAGCTTTCTTT. It specifies CSARGLGNTEAFF.

CDR3 protein: CASSKSWTSGSPQPYEQYF. The CDR3, as DNA: TGTGCCAGCAGTAAATCCTGGACTAGCGGGAGCCCCCAACCTTACGAGCAGTACTTC. The chain uses TRBV6-2 or TRBV6-3 and TRBJ2-7; 13 nucleotides align to TRBD2. Germline-derived CDR1 and CDR2 are MNHEY and SVGEGT. This CDR3 spans 19 amino acids. The V segment lost 5 bases and the J segment 4 bases; nucleotides outside the gene matches: 17.

The chain couples TRBV5-1 to TRBJ1-2; maybe TRBD1 (6 bases). V lost 6 bases and J 1 base, leaving 13 bases between the germline ends. The germline V gene has CDR1 SGHRS and CDR2 YFSETQ. The CDR3 runs to 14 residues. DNA of the CDR3: TGCGCCAGCATGTCAGGGGCCCATAACTATGGCTACACCTTC. As protein: CASMSGAHNYGYTF.

V is TRBV6-2 or TRBV6-3 and J is TRBJ2-2; TRBD1 aligns across 10 bases. Looked up from germline, CDR1 is MNHEY and CDR2 is SVGEGT. The V segment lost 2 bases and the J segment 4 bases; nucleotides outside the gene matches: 4. This CDR3 spans 16 amino acids. This CDR3 is CASSYGDRGATGELFF. The CDR3 DNA is TGTGCCAGCAGTTACGGGGACAGGGGTGCCACCGGGGAGCTGTTTTTT.

The CDR3, as DNA: TGTGCCAGCAACGGCGGGGGATCGTTACGGGGGCAGTTCTTC. Residues: CASNGGGSLRGQFF. V and J are TRBV5-4 and TRBJ2-1; TRBD2 aligns across 7 bases. The ends lost 6 bases at V and 12 bases at J; junction bases unmatched: 15. The CDR3 spans 14 residues. CDR1 and CDR2 from the germline V gene are SGHNT and YYREEE (reference sequence).

This chain uses TRBV7-9 with TRBJ1-2, with 7 bases fitting TRBD1. J gave up 6 bases and V 4 bases, and 5 bases lay outside the gene matches. This CDR3 is 13 amino acids long. Germline CDR1 reads SEHNR; CDR2 reads FQNEAQ (reference sequence). Here the CDR3 reads CASSSDRVDGYTF. CDR3 DNA sequence: TGTGCCAGCAGCTCCGACAGGGTAGATGGCTACACCTTC.

V gene TRBV2 combines with J gene TRBJ2-7, with D tentatively TRBD2 (6 bases). The CDR3 is 16 amino acids. The germline CDR1 and CDR2 sequences are SNHLY and FYNNEI. Deletions cut 7 bases from V and 2 bases from J, with 21 bases between. The CDR3 sequence: CASKLLLADIAYEQYF. The CDR3 nucleotides read TGTGCCAGCAAACTACTGTTAGCGGATATCGCCTACGAGCAGTACTTC.

The rearrangement uses TRBV5-3 and TRBJ1-6; D is unclear. TRBV5-3 is recorded as an ORF, its role being uncertain. V was cut by 5 bases and J by 0 bases, with 24 bases left in between. The CDR3 sequence is 20 residues long. The CDR3 DNA reads as TGTGCCAGAAGTTGGCAGAAGGGATCGAAAACCGGCTCCTATAATTCACCCCTCCACTTT. Translating it yields CARSWQKGSKTGSYNSPLHF.

This clone qualifies as medium-sized. The chain carries TRBV7-9 and TRBJ1-2, with no clear D. The length of the CDR3 is 12 residues. Trimming left V 8 bases short and J 3 bases short, with 10 bases between. In germline, CDR1 is SEHNR, CDR2 FQNEAQ (reference sequence). The CDR3 DNA follows: TGTGCCAGCGGTGCAGCTGACTATGGCTACACCTTC. This codes for CASGAADYGYTF.

This clone has just one count. The rearrangement joins TRBV29-1 to TRBJ2-7, with a possible D match to TRBD1 (6 bases). V lost 5 bases, J lost 2 bases, and 16 bases lay in between. This CDR3 contains 14 residues. The germline V gene encodes CDR1 SQVTM and CDR2 ANQGSEA. The chain's CDR3 is CSVSQGNPPYEQYF. DNA of the CDR3: TGCAGCGTTTCCCAGGGGAACCCTCCCTACGAGCAGTACTTC.

This chain uses TRBV15 with TRBJ1-2; a weak D match, TRBD1 (5 bases). The germline CDR1 and CDR2 sequences are LNHNV and YYDKDF (reference sequence). The CDR3 contains 17 residues. V gave up 0 bases and J gave up 3 bases, with 17 bases separating them. Here the CDR3 reads CATSRDYQGQGDYGYTF. CDR3 DNA sequence: TGTGCCACCAGCAGAGATTATCAGGGCCAGGGTGACTATGGCTACACCTTC.

The V and J genes are TRBV11-3 and TRBJ1-3; D perhaps matches TRBD1 (6 bases). CDR1 SGHNT and CDR2 YENEEA come from the germline V gene. V was pared by 5 bases and J by 3 bases, with 14 bases between. This CDR3 spans 15 amino acids. The CDR3 bases are TGTGCCAGCAGCCGACGGGGGGCGCGTGGAAACACCATATATTTT. It encodes CASSRRGARGNTIYF. Using reference TRBV11-3 and TRBJ1-3 for the parts outside the CDR3, the full variable domain is EAGVVQSPRYKIIEKKQPVAFWCNPISGHNTLYWYLQNLGQGPELLIRYENEEAVDDSQLPKDRFSAERLKGVDSTLKIQPAELGDSAVYLCASSRRGARGNTIYFGEGSWLTVV.

This chain links TRBV11-3 with TRBJ2-2, with D perhaps given as TRBD1 or TRBD2 (6 bases each). The V end was cut by 3 bases, the J end by 0 bases, with 11 bases between. This CDR3 is built from 16 residues. Germline lookup yields CDR1 SGHNT and CDR2 YENEEA. Written as DNA, the CDR3 is TGTGCCAGCAGCTTGAGGGGGGCAGCGAACACCGGGGAGCTGTTTTTT. Protein: CASSLRGAANTGELFF.

The CDR3 DNA is TGCGCCAGCAGCTCAAAGGACGGGGACCTCCGTGGCTACACCTTC. As protein: CASSSKDGDLRGYTF. This chain joins TRBV4-1 and TRBJ1-2; tentative D call: TRBD1 (5 bases). Trimming cost V 5 bases and J 7 bases, with 20 bases left between them. Germline CDR1 is MGHRA and CDR2 is YSYEKL. The CDR3 loop spans 15 amino acids.

The chain has TRBV3-1 (or the pseudogene TRBV3-2) and TRBJ2-5; D unclear. The V gene lost 1 base and the J gene lost 0 bases, with 6 bases spanning the gap. The CDR3 extends over 14 amino acids. The V gene's germline CDR1 is LGHDT and CDR2 YNNKEL (reference sequence). The CDR3 region is CASSQAFNQETQYF. The CDR3 DNA is TGTGCCAGCAGCCAAGCGTTCAACCAAGAGACCCAGTACTTC.

The chain uses TRBV4-3 and TRBJ1-1, with D possibly matching TRBD1 (5 bases). CDR1 and CDR2 from the germline V gene are LGHNA and YSLEER. The CDR3 runs 14 residues. V was shortened by 4 bases and J by 4 bases, with 13 bases between the two germline ends. The CDR3 nucleotides are TGCGCCAGCAGCCGGGAGACAGATGTCACTGAAGCTTTCTTT. As protein: CASSRETDVTEAFF.